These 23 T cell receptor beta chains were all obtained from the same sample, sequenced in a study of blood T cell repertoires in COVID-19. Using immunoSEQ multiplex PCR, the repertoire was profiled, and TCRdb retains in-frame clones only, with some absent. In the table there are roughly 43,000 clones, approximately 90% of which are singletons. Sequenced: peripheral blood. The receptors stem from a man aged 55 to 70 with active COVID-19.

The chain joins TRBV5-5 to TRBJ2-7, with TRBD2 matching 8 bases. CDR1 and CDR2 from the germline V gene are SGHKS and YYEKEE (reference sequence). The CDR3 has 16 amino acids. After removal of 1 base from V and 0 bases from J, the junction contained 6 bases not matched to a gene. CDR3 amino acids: CASSLYPGLDSYEQYF. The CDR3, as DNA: TGTGCCAGCAGCTTGTACCCGGGACTAGACTCCTACGAGCAGTACTTC.

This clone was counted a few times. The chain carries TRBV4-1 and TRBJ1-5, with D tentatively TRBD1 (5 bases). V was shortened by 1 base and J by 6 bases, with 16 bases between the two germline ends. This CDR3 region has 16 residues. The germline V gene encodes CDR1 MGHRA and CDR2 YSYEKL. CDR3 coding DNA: TGCGCCAGCAGCCAAGTGGGCAGGGAGGTGGGTCAGCCCCAGCATTTT. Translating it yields CASSQVGREVGQPQHF.

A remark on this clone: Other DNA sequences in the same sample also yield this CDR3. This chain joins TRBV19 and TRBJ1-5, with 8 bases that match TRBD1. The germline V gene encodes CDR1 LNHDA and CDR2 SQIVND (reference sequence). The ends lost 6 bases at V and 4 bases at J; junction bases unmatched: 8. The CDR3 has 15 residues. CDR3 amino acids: CASSPGQGRNQPQHF. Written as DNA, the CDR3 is TGTGCCAGTAGCCCCGGACAGGGCCGAAATCAGCCCCAGCATTTT. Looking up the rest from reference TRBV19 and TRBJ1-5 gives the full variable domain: DGGITQSPKYLFRKEGQNVTLSCEQNLNHDAMYWYRQDPGQGLRLIYYSQIVNDFQKGDIAEGYSVSREKKESFPLTVTSAQKNPTAFYLCASSPGQGRNQPQHFGDGTRLSIL.

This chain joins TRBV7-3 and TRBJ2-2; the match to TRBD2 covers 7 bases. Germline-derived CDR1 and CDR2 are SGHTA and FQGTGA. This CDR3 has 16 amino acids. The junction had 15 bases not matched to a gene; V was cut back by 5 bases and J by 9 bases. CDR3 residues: CASSPLPGGLTRELFF. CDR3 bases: TGTGCCAGCAGCCCCCTCCCGGGAGGTTTAACCAGGGAGCTGTTTTTT.

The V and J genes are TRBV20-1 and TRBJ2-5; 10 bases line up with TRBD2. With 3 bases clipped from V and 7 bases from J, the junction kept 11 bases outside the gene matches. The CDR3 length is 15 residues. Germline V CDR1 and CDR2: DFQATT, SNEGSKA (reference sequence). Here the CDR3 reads CSASLASGSKATQYF. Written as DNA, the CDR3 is TGCAGTGCTAGTCTGGCTAGCGGGAGTAAAGCGACCCAGTACTTC.

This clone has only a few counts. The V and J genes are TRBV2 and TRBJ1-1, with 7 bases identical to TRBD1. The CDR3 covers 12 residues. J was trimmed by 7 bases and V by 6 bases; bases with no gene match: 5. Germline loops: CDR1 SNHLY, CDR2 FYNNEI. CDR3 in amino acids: CASSPGTVEAFF. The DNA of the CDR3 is TGTGCCAGCAGCCCCGGGACAGTTGAAGCTTTCTTT. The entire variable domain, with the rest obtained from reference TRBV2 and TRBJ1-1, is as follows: EPEVTQTPSHQVTQMGQEVILRCVPISNHLYFYWYRQILGQKVEFLVSFYNNEISEKSEIFDDQFSVERPDGSNFTLKIRSTKLEDSAMYFCASSPGTVEAFFGQGTRLTVV.

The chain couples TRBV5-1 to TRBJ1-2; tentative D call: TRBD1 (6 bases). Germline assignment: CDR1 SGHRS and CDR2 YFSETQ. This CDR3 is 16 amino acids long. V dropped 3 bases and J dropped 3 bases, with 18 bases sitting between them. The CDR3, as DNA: TGCGCCAGCAGCTCGATTACAGGGTCGCGGGACTATGGCTACACCTTC. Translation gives CASSSITGSRDYGYTF.

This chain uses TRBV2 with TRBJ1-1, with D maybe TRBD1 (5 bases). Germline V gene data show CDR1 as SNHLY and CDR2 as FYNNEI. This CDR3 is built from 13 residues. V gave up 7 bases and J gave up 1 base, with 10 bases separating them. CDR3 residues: CASTKGANTEAFF. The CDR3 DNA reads TGTGCCAGCACCAAAGGGGCGAACACTGAAGCTTTCTTT.

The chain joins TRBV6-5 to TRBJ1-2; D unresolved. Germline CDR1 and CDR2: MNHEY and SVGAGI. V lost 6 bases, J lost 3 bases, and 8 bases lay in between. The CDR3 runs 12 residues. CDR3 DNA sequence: TGTGCCAGCAGCCGGGGTTACTATGGCTACACCTTC. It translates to CASSRGYYGYTF.

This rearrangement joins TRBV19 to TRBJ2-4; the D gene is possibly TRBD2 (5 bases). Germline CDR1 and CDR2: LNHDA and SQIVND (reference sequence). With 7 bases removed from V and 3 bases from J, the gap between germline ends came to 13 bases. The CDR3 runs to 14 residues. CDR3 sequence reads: CASTAAEDKNIQYF. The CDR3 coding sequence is TGTGCCAGTACAGCGGCGGAAGACAAAAACATTCAGTACTTC.

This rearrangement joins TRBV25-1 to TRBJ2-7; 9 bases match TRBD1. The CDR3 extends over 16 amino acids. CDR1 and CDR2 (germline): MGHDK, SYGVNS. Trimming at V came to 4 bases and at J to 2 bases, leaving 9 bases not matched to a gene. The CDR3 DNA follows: TGTGCCAGCAGTGGAAATCCGGGACAGGGACCCTACGAGCAGTACTTC. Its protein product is CASSGNPGQGPYEQYF.

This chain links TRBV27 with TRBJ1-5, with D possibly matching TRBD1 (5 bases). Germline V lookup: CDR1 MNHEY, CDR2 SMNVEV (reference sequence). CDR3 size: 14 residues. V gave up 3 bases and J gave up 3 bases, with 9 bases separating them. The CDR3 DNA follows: TGTGCCAGCAGTTTCGGGGGGTTCAATCAGCCCCAGCATTTT. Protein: CASSFGGFNQPQHF.

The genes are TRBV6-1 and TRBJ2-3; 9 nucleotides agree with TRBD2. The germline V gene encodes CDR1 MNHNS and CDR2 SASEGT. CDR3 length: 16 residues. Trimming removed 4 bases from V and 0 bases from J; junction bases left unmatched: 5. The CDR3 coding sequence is TGTGCCAGCAGTGCACTAGCGGGTCTTAGCACAGATACGCAGTATTTT. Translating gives CASSALAGLSTDTQYF.

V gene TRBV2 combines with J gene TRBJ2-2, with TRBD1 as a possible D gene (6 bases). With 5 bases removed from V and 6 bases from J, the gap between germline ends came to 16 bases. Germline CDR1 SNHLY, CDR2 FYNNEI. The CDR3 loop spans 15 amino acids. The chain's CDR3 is CASSISRGVAGELFF. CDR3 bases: TGTGCCAGCAGTATTAGCAGGGGCGTCGCCGGGGAGCTGTTTTTT.

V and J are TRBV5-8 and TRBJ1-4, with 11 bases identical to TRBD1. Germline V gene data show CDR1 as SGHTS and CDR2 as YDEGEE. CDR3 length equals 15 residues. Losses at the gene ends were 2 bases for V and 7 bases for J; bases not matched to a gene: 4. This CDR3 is CASSFGGTGGEKLFF. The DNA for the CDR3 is TGTGCCAGCAGCTTTGGTGGGACAGGGGGTGAAAAACTGTTTTTT.

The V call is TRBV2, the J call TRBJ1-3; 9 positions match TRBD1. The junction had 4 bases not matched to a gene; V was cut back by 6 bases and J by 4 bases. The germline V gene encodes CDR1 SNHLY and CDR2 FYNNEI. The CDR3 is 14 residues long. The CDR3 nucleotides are TGTGCCAGCAGCCTAACAGGGGGCGGAAACACCATATATTTT. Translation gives CASSLTGGGNTIYF.

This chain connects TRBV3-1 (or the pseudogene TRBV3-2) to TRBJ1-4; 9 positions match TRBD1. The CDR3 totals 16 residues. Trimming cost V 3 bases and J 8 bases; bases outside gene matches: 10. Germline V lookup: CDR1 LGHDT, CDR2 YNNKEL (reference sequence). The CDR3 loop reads CASSQEYGTGSEKLFF. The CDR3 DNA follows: TGTGCCAGCAGCCAGGAATACGGGACAGGGTCAGAAAAACTGTTTTTT.

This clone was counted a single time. The DNA of the CDR3 is TGCGCCAGCAGCTTCGGCCAGCCCAGGGGAGAGACCCAGTACTTC. Amino acid sequence: CASSFGQPRGETQYF. V is TRBV5-1 and J is TRBJ2-5; the D gene is possibly TRBD1 (6 bases). This CDR3 comprises 15 residues. V was pared by 2 bases and J by 4 bases, with 15 bases between. Looked up from germline, CDR1 is SGHRS and CDR2 is YFSETQ. Full variable domain (remainder filled in from reference TRBV5-1 and TRBJ2-5): KAGVTQTPRYLIKTRGQQVTLSCSPISGHRSVSWYQQTPGQGLQFLFEYFSETQRNKGNFPGRFSGRQFSNSRSEMNVSTLELGDSALYLCASSFGQPRGETQYFGPGTRLLVL.

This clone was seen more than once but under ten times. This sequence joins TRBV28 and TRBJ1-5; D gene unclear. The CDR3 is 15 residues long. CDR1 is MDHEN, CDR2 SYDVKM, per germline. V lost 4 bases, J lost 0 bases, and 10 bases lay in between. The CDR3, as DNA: TGTGCCAGCAGTTCGTCGGGGTATAGCAATCAGCCCCAGCATTTT. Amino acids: CASSSSGYSNQPQHF. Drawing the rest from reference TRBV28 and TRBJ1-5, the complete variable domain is DVKVTQSSRYLVKRTGEKVFLECVQDMDHENMFWYRQDPGLGLRLIYFSYDVKMKEKGDIPEGYSVSREKKERFSLILESASTNQTSMYLCASSSSGYSNQPQHFGDGTRLSIL.

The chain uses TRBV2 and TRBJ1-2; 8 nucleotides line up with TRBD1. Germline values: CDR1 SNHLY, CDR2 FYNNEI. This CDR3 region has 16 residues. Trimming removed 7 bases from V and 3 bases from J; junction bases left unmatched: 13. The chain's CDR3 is CASTNPFSTGDYGYTF. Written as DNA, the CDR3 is TGTGCCAGCACTAACCCCTTCTCGACAGGGGACTATGGCTACACCTTC.

DNA of the CDR3: TGTGCCAGCAGCGGTTATCGGGACAATAATTCACCCCTCCACTTT. Translated, it gives CASSGYRDNNSPLHF. The chain couples TRBV11-2 to TRBJ1-6; D perhaps matches TRBD1 (6 bases). Germline V gene data show CDR1 as SGHAT and CDR2 as FQNNGV. V was cut by 5 bases and J by 5 bases, with 13 bases left in between. The CDR3 consists of 15 residues.

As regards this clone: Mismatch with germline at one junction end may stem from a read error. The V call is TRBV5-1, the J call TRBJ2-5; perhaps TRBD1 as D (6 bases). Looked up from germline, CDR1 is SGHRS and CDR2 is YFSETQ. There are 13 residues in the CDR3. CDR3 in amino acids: CACRLGGQETQYF. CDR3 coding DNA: TGCGCCTGCAGGCTAGGGGGACAAGAGACCCAGTACTTC. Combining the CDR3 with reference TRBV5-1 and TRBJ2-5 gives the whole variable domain KAGVTQTPRYLIKTRGQQVTLSCSPISGHRSVSWYQQTPGQGLQFLFEYFSETQRNKGNFPGRFSGRQFSNSRSEMNVSTLELGDSALYLCACRLGGQETQYFGPGTRLLVL.

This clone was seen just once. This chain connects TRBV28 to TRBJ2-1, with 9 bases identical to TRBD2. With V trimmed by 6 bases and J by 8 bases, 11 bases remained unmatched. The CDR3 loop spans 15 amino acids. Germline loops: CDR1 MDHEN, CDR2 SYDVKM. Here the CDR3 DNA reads TGTGCCAGCAGAAAACCGGGACTAGCTGGGTATGAGCAGTTCTTC. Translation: CASRKPGLAGYEQFF.